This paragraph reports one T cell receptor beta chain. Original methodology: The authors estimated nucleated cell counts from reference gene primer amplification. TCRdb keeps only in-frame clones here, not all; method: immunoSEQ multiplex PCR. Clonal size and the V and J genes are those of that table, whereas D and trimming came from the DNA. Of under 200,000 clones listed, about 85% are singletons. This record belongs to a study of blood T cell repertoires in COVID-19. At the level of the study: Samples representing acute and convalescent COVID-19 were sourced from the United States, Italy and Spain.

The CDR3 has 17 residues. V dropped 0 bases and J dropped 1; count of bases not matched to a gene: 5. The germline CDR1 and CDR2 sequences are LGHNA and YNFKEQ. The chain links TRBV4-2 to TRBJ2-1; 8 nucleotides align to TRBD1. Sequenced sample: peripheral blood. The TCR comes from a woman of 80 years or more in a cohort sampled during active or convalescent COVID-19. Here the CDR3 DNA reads TGTGCCAGCAGCCAAGATGGCAGGGGGCGATCCTACAATGAGCAGTTCTTC. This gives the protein CASSQDGRGRSYNEQFF.